This T cell receptor (beta chain) emerged from a study of blood T cell repertoires in COVID-19. Study-wide context: Specimens from acute and convalescent COVID-19 originated in the United States, Italy and Spain. PBMCs, B-cell-depleted T cells, or T cells provided the cDNA or gDNA that made up the material.

V was clipped by 5 bases and J by 1 base; unmatched bases: 5. CDR1 and CDR2 from the germline V gene are MNHEY and SVGAGI. CDR3 length: 15 amino acids. Under the authors' procedure: Amplification with reference gene primers provided the estimates of nucleated cell counts. TCRdb's table, derived via immunoSEQ multiplex PCR, lists solely in-frame clones and lacks some. Clone size and the V and J calls come from that table; the DNA yielded D and trimming. Among tens of thousands of clones listed, 86% were seen once. The chain has TRBV6-5 and TRBJ1-1; 9 nucleotides align to TRBD1. This TCR was sampled from a woman of 80 years or more with acute or convalescent COVID-19. The specimen sequenced was peripheral blood. CDR3 residues: CASSPRTGANTEAFF. The CDR3 nucleotides read TGTGCCAGCAGTCCCCGGACAGGGGCGAACACTGAAGCTTTCTTT.